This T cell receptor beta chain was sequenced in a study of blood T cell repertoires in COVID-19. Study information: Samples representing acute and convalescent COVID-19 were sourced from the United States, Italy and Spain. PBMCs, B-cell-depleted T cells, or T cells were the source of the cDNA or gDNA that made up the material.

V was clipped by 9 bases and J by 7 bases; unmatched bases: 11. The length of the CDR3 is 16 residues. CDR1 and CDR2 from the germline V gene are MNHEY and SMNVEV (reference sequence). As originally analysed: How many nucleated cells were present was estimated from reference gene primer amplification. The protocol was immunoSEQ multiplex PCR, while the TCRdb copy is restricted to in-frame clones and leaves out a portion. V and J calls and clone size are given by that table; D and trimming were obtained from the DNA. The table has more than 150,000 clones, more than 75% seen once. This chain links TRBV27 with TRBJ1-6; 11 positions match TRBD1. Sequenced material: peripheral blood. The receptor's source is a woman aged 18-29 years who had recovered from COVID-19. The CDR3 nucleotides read TGTGCCAGTTCTGTGGGGACAGGGGGGGGGAATTCACCCCTCCACTTT. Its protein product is CASSVGTGGGNSPLHF.